What follows are 4 T cell receptor beta chains derived from one specimen sequenced in a study of T cells after yellow fever vaccination. TCRdb processed the 5' RACE reads anew with MiXCR; each CDR3 protein has one entry. The sample has around 500,000 distinct CDR3 sequences, about a fifth seen once. The sequenced sample was PBMCs, obtained 21 days after the first yellow fever vaccination. The receptors originated from a man aged 18 to 30 who received the YFV17D yellow fever vaccine.

V gene TRBV9 combines with J gene TRBJ1-3, with unresolved D. The CDR3 is made up of 14 amino acids. Germline CDR1 SGDLS, CDR2 YYNGEE. The V end lost 5 bases, the J end lost 0 bases, and 9 bases lay between the germline ends. The CDR3 protein is CASSSPSSGNTIYF. The DNA of the CDR3 is TGTGCCAGCAGTTCCCCCAGCTCTGGAAACACCATATATTTT.

This clonotype was detected a few times. The chain links TRBV5-1 to TRBJ2-2; D is uncertain. Germline CDR1 is SGHRS and CDR2 is YFSETQ. This CDR3 is built from 15 residues. Trimming cost V 2 bases and J 1 base, with 9 bases left between them. The CDR3 here is CASSFLSRNTGELFF. The CDR3 bases are TGCGCCAGCAGCTTTCTGTCGAGGAACACCGGGGAGCTGTTTTTT. Supplemented by reference TRBV5-1 and TRBJ2-2, the full variable domain reads KAGVTQTPRYLIKTRGQQVTLSCSPISGHRSVSWYQQTPGQGLQFLFEYFSETQRNKGNFPGRFSGRQFSNSRSEMNVSTLELGDSALYLCASSFLSRNTGELFFGEGSRLTVL.

The rearrangement joins TRBV28 to TRBJ2-7; a possible D gene is TRBD2 (5 bases). The germline CDR1 and CDR2 sequences are MDHEN and SYDVKM. Trimming shortened V by 6 bases and J by 0 bases, and 15 bases separated the two germline ends. This CDR3 has 15 residues. For the CDR3, the DNA is TGTGCCAGCAGCCCAAGGACTCCCAGCTCCTACGAGCAGTACGTC. As protein: CASSPRTPSSYEQYV.

The V call is TRBV28, the J call TRBJ2-5; D not certain. CDR1 and CDR2 from the germline V gene are MDHEN and SYDVKM. V lost 5 bases to trimming and J lost 2 bases, with 12 bases between them. CDR3 length: 14 amino acids. CDR3 sequence (DNA): TGTGCCAGCAGTAAGTCCAGGTATCAAGAGACCCAGTACTTC. Translating it yields CASSKSRYQETQYF.